This TCR beta chain stems from a study of cytomegalovirus exposure and HLA in healthy donors. The length of the CDR3 is 14 residues. Trimming took 5 bases from V and 7 from J, leaving 15 bases between them. Germline V gene lookup returns CDR1 LNHDA and CDR2 SQIVND (reference sequence). The PCR had 60 Vbeta and 13 Jbeta primers. The repertoire was sequenced with immunoSEQ multiplex PCR; TCRdb's copy has only in-frame clones and lacks some. The data show some 130,000 clones, with approximately 70% seen just once and 1.5% to 2% held by the top ten. The sequenced material came from PBMCs. The chain links TRBV19 to TRBJ1-5; TRBD1 might be the D (6 bases). This TCR was recovered from a human donor in good health. The CDR3 spells CASSVSGTIQPQHF. The DNA of the CDR3 is TGTGCCAGTAGTGTCTCGGGGACAATACAGCCCCAGCATTTT. Variable domain in full (rest from reference TRBV19 and TRBJ1-5): DGGITQSPKYLFRKEGQNVTLSCEQNLNHDAMYWYRQDPGQGLRLIYYSQIVNDFQKGDIAEGYSVSREKKESFPLTVTSAQKNPTAFYLCASSVSGTIQPQHFGDGTRLSIL.